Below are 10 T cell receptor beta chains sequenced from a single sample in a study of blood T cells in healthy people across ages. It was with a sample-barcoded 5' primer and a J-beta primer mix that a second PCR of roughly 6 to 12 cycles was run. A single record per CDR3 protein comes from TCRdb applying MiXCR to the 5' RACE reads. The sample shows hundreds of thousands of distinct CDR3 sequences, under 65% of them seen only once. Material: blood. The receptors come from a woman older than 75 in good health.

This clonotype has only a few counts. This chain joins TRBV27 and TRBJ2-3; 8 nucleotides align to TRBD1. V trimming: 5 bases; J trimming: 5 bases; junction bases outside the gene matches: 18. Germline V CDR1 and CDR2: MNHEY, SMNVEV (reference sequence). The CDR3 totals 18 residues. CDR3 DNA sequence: TGTGCCAGCAGTCACCGCCGGACAGGGAAAACTAGAGTAGATACGCAGTATTTT. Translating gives CASSHRRTGKTRVDTQYF.

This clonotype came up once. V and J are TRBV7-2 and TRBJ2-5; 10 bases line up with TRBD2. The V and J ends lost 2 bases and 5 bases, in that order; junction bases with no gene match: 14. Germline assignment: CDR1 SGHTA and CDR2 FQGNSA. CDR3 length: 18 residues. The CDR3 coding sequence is TGTGCCAGCAGCTTATACCCTATAGCGGGAGGCCAGGTGGAGACCCAGTACTTC. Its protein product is CASSLYPIAGGQVETQYF.

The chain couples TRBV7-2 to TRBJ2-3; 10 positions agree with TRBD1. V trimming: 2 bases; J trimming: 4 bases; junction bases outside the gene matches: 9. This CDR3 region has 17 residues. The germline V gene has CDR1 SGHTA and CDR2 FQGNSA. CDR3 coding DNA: TGTGCCAGCAGCTTACGCCGACAGGGGGCCGGCTCAGATACGCAGTATTTT. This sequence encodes CASSLRRQGAGSDTQYF.

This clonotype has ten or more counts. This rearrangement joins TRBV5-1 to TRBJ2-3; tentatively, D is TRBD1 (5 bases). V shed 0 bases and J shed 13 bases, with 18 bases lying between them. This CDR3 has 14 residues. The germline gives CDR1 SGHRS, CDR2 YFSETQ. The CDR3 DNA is TGCGCCAGCAGCTTGGGGCCGGAGACAGACCATAAGTATTTT. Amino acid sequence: CASSLGPETDHKYF.

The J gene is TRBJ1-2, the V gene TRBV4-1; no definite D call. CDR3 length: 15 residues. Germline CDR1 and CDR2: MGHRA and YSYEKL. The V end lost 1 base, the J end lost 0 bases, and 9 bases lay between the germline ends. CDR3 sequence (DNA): TGCGCCAGCAGCCAAGTAGTAGTGTCTAACTATGGCTACACCTTC. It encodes CASSQVVVSNYGYTF.

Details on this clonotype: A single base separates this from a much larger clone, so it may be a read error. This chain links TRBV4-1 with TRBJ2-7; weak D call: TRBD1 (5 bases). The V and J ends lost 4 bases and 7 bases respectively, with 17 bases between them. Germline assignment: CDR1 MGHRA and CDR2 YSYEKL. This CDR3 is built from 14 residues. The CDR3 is CASSRDGAYNEQYF. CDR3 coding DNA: TGCGCCAGCAGCCGAGATGGGGCCTACAATGAGCAGTACTTC.

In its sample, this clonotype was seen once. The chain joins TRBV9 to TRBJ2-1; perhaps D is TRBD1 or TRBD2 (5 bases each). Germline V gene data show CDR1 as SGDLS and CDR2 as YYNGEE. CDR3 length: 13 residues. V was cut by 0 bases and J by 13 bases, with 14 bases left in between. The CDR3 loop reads CASSVVLVGDQFF. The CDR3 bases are TGTGCCAGCAGCGTAGTCCTAGTGGGGGACCAGTTCTTC.

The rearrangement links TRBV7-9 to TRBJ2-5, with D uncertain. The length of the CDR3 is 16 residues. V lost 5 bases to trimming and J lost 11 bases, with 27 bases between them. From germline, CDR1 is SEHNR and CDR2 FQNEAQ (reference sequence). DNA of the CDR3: TGTGCCAGCAGCCTACAACGGGCCTTCATAAGCCATGAGCAGTACTTC. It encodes CASSLQRAFISHEQYF.

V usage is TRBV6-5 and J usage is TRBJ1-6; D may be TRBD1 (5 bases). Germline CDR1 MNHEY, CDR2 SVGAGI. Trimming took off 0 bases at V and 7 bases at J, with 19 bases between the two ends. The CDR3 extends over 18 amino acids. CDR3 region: CASSYSVLGAGRNSPLHF. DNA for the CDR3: TGTGCCAGCAGTTACTCGGTCCTTGGGGCAGGACGGAATTCACCCCTCCACTTT.

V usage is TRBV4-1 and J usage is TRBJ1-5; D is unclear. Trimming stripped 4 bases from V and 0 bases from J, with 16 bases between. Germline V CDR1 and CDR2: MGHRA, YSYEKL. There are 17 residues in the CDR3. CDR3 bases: TGCGCCAGCAGCCTATCAATAGCGGGTGGTAGCAATCAGCCCCAGCATTTT. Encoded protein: CASSLSIAGGSNQPQHF.